This is a list of T cell receptor beta chains from one sample in a study of CD8 T cells in Susac syndrome. TCRdb reanalysed the immunoSEQ multiplex PCR reads using MiXCR and keeps one entry per CDR3 protein. This sample has about 190,000 distinct CDR3 sequences, with around 93% found just once. Sequenced material: CD8+ T cells from PBMCs. The source is a human donor with Susac syndrome. The CDR3 runs from the conserved cysteine through the conserved F or W.

v_gene	j_gene	len	CDR3aa
TRBV19	TRBJ1-1	14	CASSLGRGNTEAFF
TRBV20-1	TRBJ2-7	16	CSARDYPTSESYEQYF
TRBV5-1	TRBJ1-2	13	CASSPDSVTGYTF
TRBV6-5	TRBJ2-7	15	CASSYSTGDGYEQYF
TRBV20-1	TRBJ2-3	18	CSALPFSGGETRTDTQYF
TRBV6-5	TRBJ2-7	14	CASSYTGGMNEQYF
TRBV18	TRBJ1-2	16	CASSPPLTARNYGYTF
TRBV2	TRBJ2-7	13	CASRTDIADEQYF
TRBV4-1	TRBJ2-1	13	CASSEGMSSEQFF
TRBV3-1	TRBJ2-5	12	CASSPFQETQYF
TRBV4-1	TRBJ1-6	18	CASSQDLGGLSYNSPLHF
TRBV20-1	TRBJ2-7	11	CSASPTYEQYF
TRBV5-1	TRBJ2-1	13	CASSLDGLGEQFF
TRBV9	TRBJ2-3	15	CASNLPGQGTDTQYF
TRBV3-1	TRBJ1-1	16	CASSQVTWDVGTEAFF
TRBV7-9	TRBJ1-5	13	CASSLHDLQPQHF
TRBV29-1	TRBJ1-1	13	CSVEQPRRTEAFF
TRBV5-1	TRBJ2-2	13	CASSLEGTGELFF
TRBV29-1	TRBJ2-7	13	CSVELGNSYEQYF
TRBV4-1	TRBJ1-4	14	CASSLRELNEKLFF
TRBV20-1	TRBJ1-5	14	CSAREPGSNQPQHF